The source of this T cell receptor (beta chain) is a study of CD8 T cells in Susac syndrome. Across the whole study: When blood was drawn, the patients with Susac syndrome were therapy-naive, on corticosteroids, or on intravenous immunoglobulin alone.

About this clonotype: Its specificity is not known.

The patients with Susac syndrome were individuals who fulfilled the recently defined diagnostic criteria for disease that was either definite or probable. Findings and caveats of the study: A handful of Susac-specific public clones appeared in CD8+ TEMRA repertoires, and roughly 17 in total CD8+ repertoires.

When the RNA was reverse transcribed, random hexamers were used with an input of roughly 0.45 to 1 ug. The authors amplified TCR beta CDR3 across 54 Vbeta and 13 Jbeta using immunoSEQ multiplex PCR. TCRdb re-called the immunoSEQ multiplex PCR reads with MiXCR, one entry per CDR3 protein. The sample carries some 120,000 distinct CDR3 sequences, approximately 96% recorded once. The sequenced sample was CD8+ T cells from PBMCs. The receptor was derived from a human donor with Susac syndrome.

The CDR3 region has the DNA TGTGCCAGCCGGGCGTTTGTCGGACAGCGGGGCGAAAAACTGTTTTTT. Translated, it gives CASRAFVGQRGEKLFF. The rearrangement uses TRBV28 and TRBJ1-4, with a possible D match to TRBD1 (6 bases). The CDR3 has 16 residues. Trimming stripped 8 bases from V and 8 bases from J, with 24 bases between. CDR1 and CDR2 (germline): MDHEN, SYDVKM.